A selection of T cell receptor beta chains follows, all from one sample in a study of T cell changes during pregnancy in multiple sclerosis. Sequenced by immunoSEQ multiplex PCR; TCRdb stores in-frame clones only, minus some. The table lists roughly 50,000 clones, 92% of them singletons. Specimen: CD4+ T cells from peripheral blood mononuclear cells, collected after pregnancy. The receptors were gathered from a female donor with multiple sclerosis, enrolled in a pregnancy study. The CDR3 runs from the conserved cysteine through the conserved F or W. The D gene is left open where the match is weak. Size values are once, few and many counts, or a class for expanded clones, and some rows have none.

CDR3 length	D gene	V gene	J gene	clone size	CDR3 DNA	CDR3 protein
12	TRBD1	TRBV19	TRBJ2-7	NA	TGTGACCAGGGGACAGGGCTGTACGAGCAGTACTTC	CDQGTGLYEQYF
15	NA	TRBV7-9	TRBJ2-5	NA	TGTGCCAGCAGCTTAGCGCTGGGAGCTCAAGAGACCCAGTACTTC	CASSLALGAQETQYF
15	NA	TRBV6-1	TRBJ2-1	NA	TGTGCCAGCACCCTGAACCAGGGTTCTAGGAATGAGCAGTTCTTC	CASTLNQGSRNEQFF
13	NA	TRBV19	TRBJ2-7	NA	TGTGCCAGTGCTCGACTAGACGGGCCCGAGCAGTACTTC	CASARLDGPEQYF
13	TRBD2	TRBV5-4	TRBJ2-1	NA	TGTGCCATCGCTAGCGGTTTTTACAATGAGCAGTTCTTC	CAIASGFYNEQFF
14	TRBD1	TRBV27	TRBJ1-1	NA	TGTGCCAGCAGTAAGGGACAGCTTATTACCGAAGCTTTCTTT	CASSKGQLITEAFF
15	NA	TRBV6-1	TRBJ2-7	NA	TGTGCCAGCAGTGAACGTGGAGGACGGTTCTACGAGCAGTACTTC	CASSERGGRFYEQYF
12	NA	TRBV29-1	TRBJ2-7	NA	TGCAGCGTTGCCCTGGACAACTACGAGCAGTACTTC	CSVALDNYEQYF
16	TRBD2	TRBV7-2	TRBJ2-1	NA	TGTGCCAGCAGCTTAGCGGGCGGGGGAAACCCCCATGAGCAGTTCTTC	CASSLAGGGNPHEQFF
12	NA	TRBV19	TRBJ1-2	NA	TGTGCCAGTAGTAATCAGCGTTATGGCTACACCTTC	CASSNQRYGYTF
14	TRBD2	TRBV29-1	TRBJ2-3	NA	TGCAGCGGGCGACTAGCGGTGCTCACAGATACGCAGTATTTT	CSGRLAVLTDTQYF
13	NA	TRBV7-7	TRBJ2-2	NA	TGTGCCAGCAGCTTAGTCCCTACCGGGGAGCTGTTTTTT	CASSLVPTGELFF
19	TRBD2	TRBV14	TRBJ2-1	NA	TGTGCCAGCAGCCGCAATTGGACTAGCGGAAAAACAACCTACAATGAGCAGTTCTTC	CASSRNWTSGKTTYNEQFF
16	TRBD1	TRBV7-3	TRBJ1-3	NA	TGTGCCAGCAGCTTATATACAGGGGGCTCTGGAAACACCATATATTTT	CASSLYTGGSGNTIYF
12	NA	TRBV10-1	TRBJ2-1	NA	TGCGCCAGCGGGGGCCAATACAATGAGCAGTTCTTC	CASGGQYNEQFF
17	TRBD2	TRBV11-2	TRBJ2-2	NA	TGTGCCAGCAGCTTAGATTACCGGACTAGCGGGAGTAGGGAGCTGTTTTTT	CASSLDYRTSGSRELFF
13	NA	TRBV7-3	TRBJ2-5	NA	TGTGCCAGCAGCCAGGGATTCCAAGAGACCCAGTACTTC	CASSQGFQETQYF
16	TRBD1	TRBV15	TRBJ1-5	NA	TGTGCCACCAGCAGAGGGGACAGGGGAAATCGGCAGCCCCAGCATTTT	CATSRGDRGNRQPQHF
17	TRBD2	TRBV19	TRBJ2-1	once	TGTGCCAGTAGTGACTTAGTACTAGCGGGAGCTTACAATGAGCAGTTCTTC	CASSDLVLAGAYNEQFF
15	TRBD2	TRBV7-8	TRBJ2-1	NA	TGTGCCAGCAGACGAGACAGGGAGGGACTAGCAATAAGGTTCTTC	CASRRDREGLAIRFF
15	NA	TRBV6-5	TRBJ1-3	NA	TGTGCCAGCAGTTACACCGGGTTGGGTGGAAACACCATATATTTT	CASSYTGLGGNTIYF
15	TRBD1	TRBV19	TRBJ1-5	NA	TGTGCCAGTAGTATGGAACAGGGGCGCAATCAGCCCCAGCATTTT	CASSMEQGRNQPQHF
12	NA	TRBV6-6	TRBJ1-1	NA	TGTGCCAGCAGCTCACAAGACACTGAAGCTTTCTTT	CASSSQDTEAFF
15	NA	TRBV19	TRBJ1-3	NA	TGTGCCAGTAGTATCGGCGGGGACTCTGGAAACACCATATATTTT	CASSIGGDSGNTIYF
16	TRBD1	TRBV12-5	TRBJ1-3	NA	TGTGCTAGTGGTTTGGTAACCGGGACAGGAGGAAACACCATATATTTT	CASGLVTGTGGNTIYF
15	TRBD1	TRBV6-1	TRBJ2-7	NA	TGTGCCAGCAGTCCAGCAAGGGACAGGGGCCGCGAGCAGTACTTC	CASSPARDRGREQYF
13	TRBD1	TRBV6-5	TRBJ1-5	once	TGTGCCAGCAGTTGGGACAGGGTTCAGCCCCAGCATTTT	CASSWDRVQPQHF
11	NA	TRBV28	TRBJ1-4	NA	TGTGCCAGCAGCGAGAATGAAAAACTGTTTTTT	CASSENEKLFF
15	TRBD1	TRBV5-1	TRBJ2-7	NA	TGCGCCAGCAGCTTGTCTGGGACAGGGGGTGGCGAGCAGTACTTC	CASSLSGTGGGEQYF
16	TRBD2	TRBV14	TRBJ2-2	NA	TGTGCCAGCAGCCCCAGGCTAGCGGGGCTAGCTGGGGAGCTGTTTTTT	CASSPRLAGLAGELFF
15	TRBD1	TRBV7-2	TRBJ1-2	NA	TGTGCCAGCAGCTTAATGCCGGGACAGGGGGATGGCTACACCTTC	CASSLMPGQGDGYTF
14	TRBD1	TRBV4-2	TRBJ1-4	NA	TGTGCCAGCAGCCGGACAGGGGCTAATGAAAAACTGTTTTTT	CASSRTGANEKLFF
14	TRBD1	TRBV10-3	TRBJ2-5	NA	TGTGCCATCAGTGGGACAGGGGCCCAAGAGACCCAGTACTTC	CAISGTGAQETQYF
17	TRBD1	TRBV2	TRBJ1-5	NA	TGTGCCAGCACTTCATTCCTTGGGACAGGAAGCAATCAGCCCCAGCATTTT	CASTSFLGTGSNQPQHF
12	NA	TRBV28	TRBJ2-1	once	TGTGCCAGCGGGTTTGGGCCCTGGGAGCAGTTCTTC	CASGFGPWEQFF
15	TRBD1	TRBV5-1	TRBJ2-1	NA	TGCGCCAGCAGCTTAGAGGGGGCTAAGGTGGATGAGCAGTTCTTC	CASSLEGAKVDEQFF
15	NA	TRBV4-3	TRBJ1-6	NA	TGCGCCAGCAGCCAAGATTGGGACAAACGGTCTCCCCTCCACTTT	CASSQDWDKRSPLHF
15	TRBD2	TRBV7-7	TRBJ2-1	NA	TGTGCCAGCAGCCCGCAAGCGGGACCGTACAATGAGCAGTTCTTC	CASSPQAGPYNEQFF
15	NA	TRBV27	TRBJ1-5	NA	TGTGCCAGCGGAATACAGGCGAATAGCAATCAGCCCCAGCATTTT	CASGIQANSNQPQHF
17	TRBD1	TRBV7-8	TRBJ1-2	NA	TGTGCCAGCAGCTGGTCCGGGACAGGATTGGTGGACTATGGCTACACCTTC	CASSWSGTGLVDYGYTF
14	NA	TRBV7-2	TRBJ2-5	NA	TGTGCCAGCAGCTTAACAGGAGTGATAGAGACCCAGTACTTC	CASSLTGVIETQYF
13	NA	TRBV6-1	TRBJ1-6	NA	TGTGCCAGCAGTGAACCGTATAATTCACCCCTCCACTTT	CASSEPYNSPLHF
13	TRBD1	TRBV7-3	TRBJ1-1	NA	TGTGCCAGCAGCTCAGGGGGCGGCACTGAAGCTTTCTTT	CASSSGGGTEAFF